This T cell receptor beta chain was sequenced for a study of early T cells in non-severe SARS-CoV-2 infection. TCRdb itself ran the 5' RACE reads through MiXCR, one entry per CDR3 protein. The table lists 45,000 to 50,000 distinct CDR3 sequences, around 6.5% of them singletons. This clonotype was observed many times. The CDR3 has 15 amino acids. Trimming removed 3 bases at V and 1 base at J, with 12 bases between. Germline CDR1 is LGHNT and CDR2 is FRNRAP. The V call is TRBV12-5, the J call TRBJ2-5; possibly TRBD2 for D (7 bases). The specimen was whole blood, collected at baseline. This sequence was found in an adult who was a healthcare worker with PCR-confirmed SARS-CoV-2 infection or an uninfected control (not recorded which). The CDR3, as DNA: TGTGCTAGTGGTTTCGGGGGGCCGATCCAAGAGACCCAGTACTTC. It encodes CASGFGGPIQETQYF.